This T cell receptor (beta chain) emerged from a study of T cell responses to AZD1222 COVID-19 vaccine. Measured with immunoSEQ multiplex PCR; TCRdb has only the in-frame clones, and not every one. This table has some 80,000 clones, more than 75% appearing once. Study findings and constraints: Spike-specific TCR breadth and depth were elevated following two AZD1222 doses. Nearly half of spike-specific TCRs reportedly go after variant regions that carry no mutations.

In the case of this clone: Its target is unknown.

In germline, CDR1 is GTSNPN, CDR2 SVGIG (reference sequence). The CDR3 has 13 amino acids. V was shortened by 5 bases and J by 5 bases, with 12 bases between the two germline ends. This TCR derives from an adult in good health. The chain employs TRBV30 and TRBJ2-2; possible D gene TRBD2, 6 bases. The specimen was peripheral blood, collected on day 0 of AZD1222 vaccination. The DNA of the CDR3 is TGTGCCTGGGGCGGGACGTCTACCGGGGAGCTGTTTTTT. The encoded protein is CAWGGTSTGELFF. The entire variable domain, with the rest obtained from reference TRBV30 and TRBJ2-2, is as follows: SQTIHQWPATLVQPVGSPLSLECTVEGTSNPNLYWYRQAAGRGLQLLFYSVGIGQISSEVPQNLSASRPQDRQFILSSKKLLLSDSGFYLCAWGGTSTGELFFGEGSRLTVL.